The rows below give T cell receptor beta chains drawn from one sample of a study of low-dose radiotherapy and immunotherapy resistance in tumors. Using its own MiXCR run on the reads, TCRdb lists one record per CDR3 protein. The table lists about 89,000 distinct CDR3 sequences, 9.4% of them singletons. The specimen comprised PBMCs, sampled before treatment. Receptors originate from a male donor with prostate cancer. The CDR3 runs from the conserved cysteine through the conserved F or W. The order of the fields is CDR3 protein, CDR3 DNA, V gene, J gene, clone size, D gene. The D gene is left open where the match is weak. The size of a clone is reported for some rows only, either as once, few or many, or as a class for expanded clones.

CASSGPGGVQYF,TGTGCCAGCAGCGGACCAGGGGGCGTGCAGTACTTC,TRBV27,TRBJ2-7,many,TRBD1
CASSLADSQEQYF,TGCGCCAGCAGCTTGGCTGACAGTCAGGAGCAGTACTTC,TRBV5-1,TRBJ2-7,many,.
CASSLALAGNTGELFF,TGTGCCAGCAGTTTAGCTCTAGCGGGGAACACCGGGGAGCTGTTTTTT,TRBV27,TRBJ2-2,few,TRBD2
CATSRGGTYTDTQYF,TGTGCCACCAGCAGAGGTGGGACTTACACAGATACGCAGTATTTT,TRBV15,TRBJ2-3,many,.
CASSSPRGSSGNTIYF,TGTGCCAGCAGTTCACCGCGAGGAAGCTCTGGAAACACCATATATTTT,TRBV12-3/TRBV12-4,TRBJ1-3,many,.
CSAPDSGTGIRNEQFF,TGCAGTGCTCCCGATTCCGGGACAGGGATACGAAATGAGCAGTTCTTC,TRBV20-1,TRBJ2-1,many,TRBD1
CAISEISSGSYGEQFF,TGTGCCATCAGTGAGATATCTAGCGGGAGTTACGGTGAGCAGTTCTTC,TRBV10-3,TRBJ2-1,many,TRBD2
CASKIIVGQETQYF,TGTGCCAGCAAGATAATCGTAGGGCAAGAGACCCAGTACTTC,TRBV2,TRBJ2-5,many,.
CASSRFADTQYF,TGTGCCAGCAGCCGTTTTGCAGATACGCAGTATTTT,TRBV7-8,TRBJ2-3,many,.
CASSLTGDYGYTF,TGTGCCAGCAGCTTAACAGGGGACTATGGCTACACCTTC,TRBV25-1,TRBJ1-2,many,TRBD1
CAISEGQGDYGYTF,TGTGCCATCAGTGAAGGCCAGGGCGACTATGGCTACACCTTC,TRBV10-3,TRBJ1-2,.,.
CASSELYNEQFF,TGTGCCAGCAGCGAACTCTACAATGAGCAGTTCTTC,TRBV6-2/TRBV6-3,TRBJ2-1,many,.
CASSLTDNTGELFF,TGTGCCAGCAGCTTAACAGATAACACCGGGGAGCTGTTTTTT,TRBV7-9,TRBJ2-2,few,.
CASSWGQGRQETQYF,TGTGCCAGCAGTTGGGGACAGGGAAGACAAGAGACCCAGTACTTC,TRBV2,TRBJ2-5,many,TRBD1
CASKTSGRALETQYF,TGTGCCAGCAAAACTAGCGGGAGGGCCTTAGAGACCCAGTACTTC,TRBV27,TRBJ2-5,many,TRBD2
CASSPGRAADTQYF,TGTGCCAGCAGTCCAGGACGGGCGGCAGATACGCAGTATTTT,TRBV25-1,TRBJ2-3,many,.
CASSQVYSLETQYF,TGTGCCAGCAGCCAAGTGTACAGCCTAGAGACCCAGTACTTC,TRBV3-1,TRBJ2-5,many,.
CASSQARGGDTDTQYF,TGTGCCAGCAGCCAAGCCCGCGGGGGGGACACAGATACGCAGTATTTT,TRBV14,TRBJ2-3,many,TRBD2
CASSRDYLSTQYF,TGTGCCAGCAGTCGGGACTACCTTTCCACGCAGTATTTT,TRBV6-5,TRBJ2-3,many,TRBD2
CSARVRTRSGQDTQYF,TGCAGTGCTAGAGTCCGGACTAGGTCGGGGCAGGATACGCAGTATTTT,TRBV20-1,TRBJ2-3,many,TRBD2
CSARKDGNTEAFF,TGCAGTGCTAGAAAGGACGGGAACACTGAAGCTTTCTTT,TRBV20-1,TRBJ1-1,.,.
CSVAEGSEAFF,TGCAGCGTTGCTGAGGGTTCTGAAGCTTTCTTT,TRBV29-1,TRBJ1-1,many,.
CASSLSGGEAFF,TGTGCCAGCAGCTTATCGGGTGGTGAAGCTTTCTTT,TRBV7-2,TRBJ1-1,many,.
CASSLGRSYEQYF,TGTGCCAGCAGTTTAGGCCGAAGCTACGAGCAGTACTTC,TRBV28,TRBJ2-7,many,.
CASSATTSGYYEQYF,TGTGCCAGCAGCGCCACAACTAGCGGGTACTACGAGCAGTACTTC,TRBV9,TRBJ2-7,many,TRBD2
CSAGSGLGTDTQYF,TGCAGCGCCGGGTCGGGTCTTGGCACAGATACGCAGTATTTT,TRBV29-1,TRBJ2-3,many,.
CASSLLRAGGGGELFF,TGTGCCAGCAGCTTATTAAGAGCGGGTGGCGGCGGGGAGCTGTTTTTT,TRBV11-2,TRBJ2-2,many,.
CASREGNNQETQYF,TGTGCCAGTAGAGAAGGGAACAACCAAGAGACCCAGTACTTC,TRBV19,TRBJ2-5,many,.
CAIRATGDLSYEQYF,TGTGCCATCCGGGCGACAGGGGACCTCTCCTACGAGCAGTACTTC,TRBV10-3,TRBJ2-7,many,TRBD1
CAISSGIPPEAFF,TGTGCCATCAGCTCAGGGATCCCCCCTGAAGCTTTCTTT,TRBV10-3,TRBJ1-1,many,.
CASSLGSVDTEAFF,TGTGCCAGCAGCTTAGGTTCGGTGGACACTGAAGCTTTCTTT,TRBV13,TRBJ1-1,many,.
CASSDSTETGELFF,TGTGCCAGCAGTGACTCGACGGAAACCGGGGAGCTGTTTTTT,TRBV6-4,TRBJ2-2,many,.
CAISDRHARGEQYF,TGTGCCATCAGTGATAGACACGCGAGGGGGGAGCAGTACTTC,TRBV10-3,TRBJ2-7,many,.